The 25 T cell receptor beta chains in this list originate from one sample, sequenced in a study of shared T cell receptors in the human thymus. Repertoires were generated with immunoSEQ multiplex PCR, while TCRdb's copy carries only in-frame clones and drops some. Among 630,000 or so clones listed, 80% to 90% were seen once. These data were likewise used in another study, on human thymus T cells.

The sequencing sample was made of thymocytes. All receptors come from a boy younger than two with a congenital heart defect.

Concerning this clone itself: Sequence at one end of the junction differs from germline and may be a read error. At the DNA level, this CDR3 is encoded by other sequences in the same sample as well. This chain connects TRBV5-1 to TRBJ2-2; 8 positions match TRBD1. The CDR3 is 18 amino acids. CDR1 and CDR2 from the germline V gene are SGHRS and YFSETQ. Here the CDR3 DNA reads TGCGCCAGCAGCTTGGCCTCAGGGGGCCTCGCGAACACCGGGGAACTGTTTTTT. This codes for CASSLASGGLANTGELFF.

In DNA form, the CDR3 reads TGTGCCAGCTCCCCGGGACAGGACGCCTCCTTCTATGGCTACACCTTC. It encodes CASSPGQDASFYGYTF. The chain is built from TRBV18 and TRBJ1-2; 8 nucleotides align to TRBD1. The CDR3 contains 16 residues. V shed 6 bases and J 4 bases; nucleotides not matched to a gene: 13. Germline CDR1 KGHSH, CDR2 LQKENI.

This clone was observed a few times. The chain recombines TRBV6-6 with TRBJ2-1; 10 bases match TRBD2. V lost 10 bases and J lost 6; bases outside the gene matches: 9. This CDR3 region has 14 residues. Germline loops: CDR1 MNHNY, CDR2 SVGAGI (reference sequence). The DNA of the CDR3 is TGTGCCACAGAACGGCAGCGGGAGGGCAATGAGCAGTTCTTC. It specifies CATERQREGNEQFF.

The CDR3 nucleotides are TGTGCCAGCAGTTTTTGGGGGCTTCACAATGAGCAGTTCTTC. Translation gives CASSFWGLHNEQFF. The chain uses TRBV28 and TRBJ2-1; D possibly corresponds to TRBD1 (6 bases). Germline V gives CDR1 MDHEN, CDR2 SYDVKM. This CDR3 is built from 14 residues. The V gene lost 3 bases and the J gene lost 5 bases, with 11 bases spanning the gap.

The CDR3 DNA reads TGTGCCAGCTCAGGGACAGGGGCGAAAAACTATGGCTACACCTTC. Translation gives CASSGTGAKNYGYTF. The J gene is TRBJ1-2, the V gene TRBV18; 10 nucleotides line up with TRBD1. Per the germline V gene, CDR1 is KGHSH and CDR2 is LQKENI. The CDR3 runs 15 residues. V shed 5 bases and J 2 bases; nucleotides not matched to a gene: 5.

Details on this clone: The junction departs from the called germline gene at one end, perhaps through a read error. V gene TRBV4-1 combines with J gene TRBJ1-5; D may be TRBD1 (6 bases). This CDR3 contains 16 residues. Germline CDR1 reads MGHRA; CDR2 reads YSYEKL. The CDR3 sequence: CASSEDRDKTNQPQHF. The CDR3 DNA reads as TGCGCCAGCAGCGAAGACCGGGACAAGACCAATCAGCCCCAGCATTTT.

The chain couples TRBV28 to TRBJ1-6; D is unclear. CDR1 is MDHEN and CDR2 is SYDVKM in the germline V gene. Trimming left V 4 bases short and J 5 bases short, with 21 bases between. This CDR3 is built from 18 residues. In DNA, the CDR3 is TGTGCCAGCAGTTCCGGGAAGGATTCCCAAACAAATAATTCACCCCTCCACTTT. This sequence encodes CASSSGKDSQTNNSPLHF.

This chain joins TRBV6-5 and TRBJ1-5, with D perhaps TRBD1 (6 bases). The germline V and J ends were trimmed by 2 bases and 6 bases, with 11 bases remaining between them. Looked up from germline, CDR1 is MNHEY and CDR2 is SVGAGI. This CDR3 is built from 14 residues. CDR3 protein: CASSYGQSTQPQHF. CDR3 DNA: TGTGCCAGCAGTTACGGACAGTCGACTCAGCCCCAGCATTTT.

This CDR3 reads CASRRQGRTSNQPQHF. Written as DNA, the CDR3 is TGTGCCAGCAGACGACAGGGACGAACTAGCAATCAGCCCCAGCATTTT. This chain joins TRBV28 and TRBJ1-5, with 7 nucleotides matching TRBD1. Trimming at V came to 6 bases and at J to 0 bases, leaving 8 bases not matched to a gene. Germline V gene lookup returns CDR1 MDHEN and CDR2 SYDVKM. This CDR3 spans 16 amino acids.

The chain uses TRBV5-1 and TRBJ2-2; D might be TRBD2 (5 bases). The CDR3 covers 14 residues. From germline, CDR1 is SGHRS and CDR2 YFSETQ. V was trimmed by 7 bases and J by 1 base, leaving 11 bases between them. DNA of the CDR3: TGCGCCAGCTGGGGAGTTGTGAACACCGGGGAGCTGTTTTTT. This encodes CASWGVVNTGELFF. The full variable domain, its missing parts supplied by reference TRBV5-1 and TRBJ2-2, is KAGVTQTPRYLIKTRGQQVTLSCSPISGHRSVSWYQQTPGQGLQFLFEYFSETQRNKGNFPGRFSGRQFSNSRSEMNVSTLELGDSALYLCASWGVVNTGELFFGEGSRLTVL.

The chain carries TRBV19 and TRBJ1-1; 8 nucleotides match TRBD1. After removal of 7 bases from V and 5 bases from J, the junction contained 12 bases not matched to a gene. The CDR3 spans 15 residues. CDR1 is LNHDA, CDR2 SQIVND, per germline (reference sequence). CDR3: CASNGPTGGWTEAFF. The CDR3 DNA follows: TGTGCCAGTAATGGGCCCACAGGGGGGTGGACTGAAGCTTTCTTT.

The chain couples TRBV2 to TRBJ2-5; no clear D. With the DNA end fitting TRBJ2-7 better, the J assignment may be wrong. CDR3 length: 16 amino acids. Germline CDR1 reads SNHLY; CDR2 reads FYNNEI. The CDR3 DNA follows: TGTGCCAGCAGTGAAGTTGGAGCTAGGAGAAGCCACGAGCAGTACTTC. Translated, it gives CASSEVGARRSHEQYF.

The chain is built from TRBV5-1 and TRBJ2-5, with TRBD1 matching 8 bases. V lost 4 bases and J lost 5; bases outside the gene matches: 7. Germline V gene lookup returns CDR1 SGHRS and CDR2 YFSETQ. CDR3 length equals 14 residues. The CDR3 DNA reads TGCGCCAGCAGCGTGCAGGGGGCCCGGGAGACCCAGTACTTC. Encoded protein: CASSVQGARETQYF.

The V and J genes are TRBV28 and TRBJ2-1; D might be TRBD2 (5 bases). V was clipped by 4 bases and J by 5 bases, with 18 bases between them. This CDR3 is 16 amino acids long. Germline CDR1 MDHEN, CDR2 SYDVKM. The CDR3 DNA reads TGTGCCAGCAGTTCATTCAGAGGGAGTGTTGACAATGAGCAGTTCTTC. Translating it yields CASSSFRGSVDNEQFF.

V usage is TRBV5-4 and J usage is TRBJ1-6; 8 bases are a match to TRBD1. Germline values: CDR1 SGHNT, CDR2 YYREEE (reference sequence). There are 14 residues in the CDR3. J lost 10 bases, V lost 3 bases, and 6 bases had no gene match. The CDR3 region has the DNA TGTGCCAGCAGCTCCACAGGGGGGGGGTCACCCCTCCACTTT. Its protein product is CASSSTGGGSPLHF.

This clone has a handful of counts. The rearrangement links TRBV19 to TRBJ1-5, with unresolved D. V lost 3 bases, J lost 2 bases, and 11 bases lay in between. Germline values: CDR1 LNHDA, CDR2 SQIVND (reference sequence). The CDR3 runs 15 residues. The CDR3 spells CASSMVPGGNQPQHF. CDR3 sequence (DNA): TGTGCCAGTAGTATGGTCCCCGGGGGCAATCAGCCCCAGCATTTT. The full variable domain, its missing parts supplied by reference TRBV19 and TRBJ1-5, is DGGITQSPKYLFRKEGQNVTLSCEQNLNHDAMYWYRQDPGQGLRLIYYSQIVNDFQKGDIAEGYSVSREKKESFPLTVTSAQKNPTAFYLCASSMVPGGNQPQHFGDGTRLSIL.

The CDR3 protein is CATSSPAGDRTDTQYF. The DNA of the CDR3 is TGTGCCACCAGCAGCCCAGCGGGAGATCGCACAGATACGCAGTATTTT. This sequence joins TRBV15 and TRBJ2-3; 8 nucleotides match TRBD2. Germline V gives CDR1 LNHNV, CDR2 YYDKDF (reference sequence). The J segment lost 1 base and the V segment lost 3 bases, leaving 6 bases of the junction unmatched. CDR3 length equals 16 residues.

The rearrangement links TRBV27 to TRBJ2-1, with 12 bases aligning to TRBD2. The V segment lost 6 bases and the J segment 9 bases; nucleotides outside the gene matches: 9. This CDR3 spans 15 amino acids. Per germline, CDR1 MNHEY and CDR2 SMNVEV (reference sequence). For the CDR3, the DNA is TGTGCCAGCAGCCGAACTAGCGGGAGGAGCAGTGAGCAGTTCTTC. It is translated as CASSRTSGRSSEQFF.

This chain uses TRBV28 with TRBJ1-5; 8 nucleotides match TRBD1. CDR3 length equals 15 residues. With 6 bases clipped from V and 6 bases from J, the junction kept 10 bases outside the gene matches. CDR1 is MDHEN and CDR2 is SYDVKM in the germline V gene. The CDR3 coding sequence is TGTGCCAGCAGAGTTACGGACAGGGCAAGTCAGCCCCAGCATTTT. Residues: CASRVTDRASQPQHF. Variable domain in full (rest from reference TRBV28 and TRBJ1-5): DVKVTQSSRYLVKRTGEKVFLECVQDMDHENMFWYRQDPGLGLRLIYFSYDVKMKEKGDIPEGYSVSREKKERFSLILESASTNQTSMYLCASRVTDRASQPQHFGDGTRLSIL.

CDR3 amino acids: CASSQDNGGPPGEQFF. CDR3 sequence (DNA): TGCGCCAGCAGCCAAGATAATGGCGGGCCCCCCGGTGAGCAGTTCTTC. The rearrangement links TRBV4-3 to TRBJ2-1, with D possibly matching TRBD2 (5 bases). V shed 0 bases and J shed 9 bases, with 18 bases lying between them. The CDR3 totals 16 residues. Germline V gives CDR1 LGHNA, CDR2 YSLEER.

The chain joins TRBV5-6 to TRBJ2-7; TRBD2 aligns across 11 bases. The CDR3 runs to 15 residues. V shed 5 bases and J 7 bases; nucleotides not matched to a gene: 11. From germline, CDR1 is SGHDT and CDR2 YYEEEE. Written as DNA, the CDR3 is TGTGCCAGCAGTCGCCGTAGCGGGAGGGCCGGGGAGCAGTACTTC. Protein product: CASSRRSGRAGEQYF. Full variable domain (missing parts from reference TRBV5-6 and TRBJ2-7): DAGVTQSPTHLIKTRGQQVTLRCSPKSGHDTVSWYQQALGQGPQFIFQYYEEEERQRGNFPDRFSGHQFPNYSSELNVNALLLGDSALYLCASSRRSGRAGEQYFGPGTRLTVT.

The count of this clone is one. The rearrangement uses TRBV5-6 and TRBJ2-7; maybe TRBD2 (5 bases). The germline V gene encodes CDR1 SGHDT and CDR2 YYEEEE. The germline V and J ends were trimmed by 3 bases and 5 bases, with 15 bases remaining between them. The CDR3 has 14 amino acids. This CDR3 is CASSWITRLNEQYF. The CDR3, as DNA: TGTGCCAGCAGCTGGATCACTAGATTGAACGAGCAGTACTTC.

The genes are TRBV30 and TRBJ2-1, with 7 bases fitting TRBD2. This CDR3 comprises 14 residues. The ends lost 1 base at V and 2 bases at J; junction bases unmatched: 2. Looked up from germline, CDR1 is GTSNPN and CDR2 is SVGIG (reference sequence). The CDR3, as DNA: TGTGCCTGGAGTGCTAGCGGAACCTACAATGAGCAGTTCTTC. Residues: CAWSASGTYNEQFF.

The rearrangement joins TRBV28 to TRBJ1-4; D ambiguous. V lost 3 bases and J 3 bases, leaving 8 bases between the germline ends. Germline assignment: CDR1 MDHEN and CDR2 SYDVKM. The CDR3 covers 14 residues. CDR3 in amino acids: CASSLSDPNEKLFF. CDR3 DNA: TGTGCCAGCAGTTTGTCAGATCCTAATGAAAAACTGTTTTTT.

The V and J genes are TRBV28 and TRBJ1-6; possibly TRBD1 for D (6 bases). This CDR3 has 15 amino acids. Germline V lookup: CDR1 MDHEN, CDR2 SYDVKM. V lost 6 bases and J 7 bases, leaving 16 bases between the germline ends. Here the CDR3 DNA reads TGTGCCAGCAGCAGGGGCAGGTCCTTGAATTCACCCCTCCACTTT. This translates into CASSRGRSLNSPLHF.